This TCR beta chain was found in a study of PD-L1 blockade in urothelial cancer. From germline, CDR1 is SGHTA and CDR2 FQGNSA. This CDR3 contains 13 residues. V lost 0 bases to trimming and J lost 3 bases, with 6 bases between them. Profiling relied on immunoSEQ multiplex PCR, and the TCRdb table lists in-frame clones only, not all of them. The sample holds some 52,000 clones; around 72% are singletons and the top ten take approximately 3.8%. Time point: pretreatment peripheral blood. The TCR originated in a man aged 65-85 years with urothelial cancer. The material was PBMCs, obtained around atezolizumab (anti-PD-L1) treatment. V is TRBV7-2 and J is TRBJ2-7; no definite D call. CDR3 nucleotide sequence: TGTGCCAGCAGCTTAGCGGGCTTCTACGAGCAGTACTTC. Amino acids: CASSLAGFYEQYF.